Shown below are 18 T cell receptor beta chains from a single sample sequenced in a study of T cells in Graves' hyperthyroidism and ophthalmopathy. TCR beta CDR3 sequences were amplified from RNA transcripts. The TCR CDR3 was amplified in a first-round RT-PCR using the HTBI primer set. TCRdb itself ran the multiplex PCR reads through MiXCR, one entry per CDR3 protein. The sample contains about 510,000 distinct CDR3 sequences, 14% of which appear only once. The sequencing sample was made of blood. These receptors all come from a woman aged 40 to 50 with Graves' hyperthyroidism.

The chain's CDR3 is CASRDGGLVTGELFF. The CDR3 DNA follows: TGTGCCAGCAGAGACGGGGGGCTGGTCACCGGGGAGCTGTTTTTT. The V and J genes are TRBV11-3 and TRBJ2-2; a possible D gene is TRBD2 (7 bases). Germline loops: CDR1 SGHNT, CDR2 YENEEA. The CDR3 extends over 15 amino acids. Trimming shortened V by 6 bases and J by 4 bases, and 15 bases separated the two germline ends.

J is TRBJ2-7 and V is TRBV3-1; 10 bases agree with TRBD2. The CDR3 sequence is 17 residues long. V lost 3 bases and J lost 4; bases outside the gene matches: 12. Germline CDR1 reads LGHDT; CDR2 reads YNNKEL (reference sequence). In DNA form, the CDR3 reads TGTGCCAGCAGCCACAGGATGGCTAGCGGGAGATCGTACGAGCAGTACTTC. Translated: CASSHRMASGRSYEQYF.

The chain carries TRBV18 and TRBJ1-2, with unresolved D. Trimming took 2 bases from V and 0 from J, leaving 7 bases between them. Germline-derived CDR1 and CDR2 are KGHSH and LQKENI. The CDR3 extends over 14 amino acids. The CDR3 bases are TGTGCCAGCTCACCATCCCCGACTAACTATGGCTACACCTTC. Protein product: CASSPSPTNYGYTF.

The gene calls are TRBV9 and TRBJ2-2; D not resolved. V was pared by 5 bases and J by 2 bases, with 13 bases between. Germline CDR1 is SGDLS and CDR2 is YYNGEE. The CDR3 spans 15 residues. The CDR3 sequence: CASSFGPSNTGELFF. CDR3 sequence (DNA): TGTGCCAGCAGTTTTGGACCCTCCAACACCGGGGAGCTGTTTTTT.

This clonotype was detected many times. The rearrangement joins TRBV2 to TRBJ2-5; D possibly corresponds to TRBD1 (6 bases). Germline-derived CDR1 and CDR2 are SNHLY and FYNNEI. Trimming shortened V by 4 bases and J by 5 bases, and 14 bases separated the two germline ends. The CDR3 covers 14 residues. This CDR3 is CASSVWGLGETQYF. The CDR3 DNA is TGTGCCAGCAGTGTGTGGGGGCTGGGGGAGACCCAGTACTTC.

This rearrangement joins TRBV9 to TRBJ1-2; D uncertain. This CDR3 is built from 15 residues. The germline CDR1 and CDR2 sequences are SGDLS and YYNGEE. V was clipped by 4 bases and J by 2 bases, with 15 bases between them. The CDR3: CASSPPARQNYGYTF. The CDR3 region has the DNA TGTGCCAGCAGCCCACCCGCTAGACAAAACTATGGCTACACCTTC.

This chain links TRBV7-6 with TRBJ2-3, with D perhaps TRBD2 (7 bases). Deletions cut 5 bases from V and 5 bases from J, with 17 bases between. CDR3 length: 15 residues. Germline CDR1 SGHVS, CDR2 FNYEAQ. The CDR3 sequence: CASSPVGGGRDTQYF. For the CDR3, the DNA is TGTGCCAGCAGCCCGGTGGGAGGGGGGAGAGATACGCAGTATTTT.

Comments on this clonotype: Given a much more abundant clone one base away, this may be a read error. The chain employs TRBV18 and TRBJ1-2; TRBD1 matches at 8 bases. Germline V gives CDR1 KGHSH, CDR2 LQKENI. CDR3 length: 17 residues. The CDR3 here is CASSSTGDRGSNHGYTF. CDR3 sequence (DNA): TGTGCCAGCTCCTCCACCGGTGACAGGGGTTCTAACCATGGCTACACCTTC.

This clonotype was seen a few times. The chain employs TRBV29-1 and TRBJ2-7; no clear D. The V end lost 5 bases, the J end lost 4 bases, and 9 bases lay between the germline ends. This CDR3 has 11 amino acids. Germline CDR1 reads SQVTM; CDR2 reads ANQGSEA. CDR3 in DNA: TGCAGCGTTTTCACCGGATACGAGCAGTACTTC. Its translation is CSVFTGYEQYF.

This clonotype was observed many times. This chain uses TRBV30 with TRBJ1-2; a possible D gene is TRBD1 (5 bases). V lost 4 bases and J lost 2, with 11 bases in between. The CDR3 loop spans 13 amino acids. CDR1 and CDR2 (germline): GTSNPN, SVGIG (reference sequence). Here the CDR3 DNA reads TGTGCCTGGACCTTAGACAGAAACTATGGCTACACCTTC. Translated: CAWTLDRNYGYTF.

This clonotype has at least ten counts. V and J are TRBV6-1 and TRBJ1-2; a weak D match, TRBD1 (6 bases). In germline, CDR1 is MNHNS, CDR2 SASEGT. V was shortened by 2 bases and J by 0 bases, with 10 bases between the two germline ends. This CDR3 region has 15 residues. The chain's CDR3 is CASSETGASNYGYTF. The CDR3 nucleotides are TGTGCCAGCAGTGAAACGGGGGCCTCTAACTATGGCTACACCTTC.

This clonotype was counted at least ten times. V and J are TRBV2 and TRBJ2-7, with 9 bases aligning to TRBD1. Germline CDR1 SNHLY, CDR2 FYNNEI. Trimming cost V 8 bases and J 2 bases; bases outside gene matches: 4. CDR3 length: 13 amino acids. The CDR3 loop reads CASGRDRAYEQYF. In DNA, the CDR3 is TGTGCCAGCGGCCGGGACAGGGCCTACGAGCAGTACTTC.

The genes are TRBV20-1 and TRBJ1-5; unclear D gene. The CDR3 extends over 14 amino acids. V dropped 1 base and J dropped 4 bases, with 11 bases sitting between them. Germline values: CDR1 DFQATT, CDR2 SNEGSKA (reference sequence). The CDR3 nucleotides are TGCAGTGCTAGAGTGCCCCTTCGGAATCAGCCCCAGCATTTT. Protein sequence: CSARVPLRNQPQHF.

Points on this clonotype: A much bigger clone sits one base away, suggesting this may be a read error. The V gene is TRBV28, the J gene TRBJ1-2, with D hard to call. The ends were cut back, 3 bases at V and 5 bases at J, with 16 bases in the middle. Germline V gene lookup returns CDR1 MDHEN and CDR2 SYDVKM. The CDR3 has 15 amino acids. Here the CDR3 DNA reads TGTGCCAGCAGTTTTCCCAACAGCGCGGGGTATGGCTACACCTTC. It codes for CASSFPNSAGYGYTF.

This clonotype has at least ten counts. The chain is built from TRBV3-1 and TRBJ2-5; D uncertain. Germline values: CDR1 LGHDT, CDR2 YNNKEL (reference sequence). V was shortened by 3 bases and J by 5 bases, with 4 bases between the two germline ends. The CDR3 is 11 residues long. The CDR3 spells CASSHSETQYF. CDR3 DNA sequence: TGTGCCAGCAGCCATTCGGAGACCCAGTACTTC.

This clonotype was detected many times. The rearrangement links TRBV28 to TRBJ1-5; 8 bases line up with TRBD1. This CDR3 contains 15 residues. With 3 bases clipped from V and 6 bases from J, the junction kept 7 bases outside the gene matches. CDR1 and CDR2 (germline): MDHEN, SYDVKM. DNA for the CDR3: TGTGCCAGCAGTTTGAGACAGGGGACGGTTCAGCCCCAGCATTTT. Translating gives CASSLRQGTVQPQHF.

This clonotype was recorded many times. The chain combines TRBV20-1 with TRBJ2-5, with TRBD2 matching 9 bases. Trimming at V came to 2 bases and at J to 4 bases, leaving 8 bases not matched to a gene. CDR3 length: 15 amino acids. Germline-derived CDR1 and CDR2 are DFQATT and SNEGSKA (reference sequence). This CDR3 reads CSARLVAGAPETQYF. The CDR3 DNA reads as TGCAGTGCTAGATTGGTAGCGGGAGCCCCAGAGACCCAGTACTTC.

This clonotype showed up just a few times. The chain is built from TRBV6-6 and TRBJ1-2; D unclear. The CDR3 loop spans 13 amino acids. Deletions cut 0 bases from V and 8 bases from J, with 10 bases between. Germline CDR1 is MNHNY and CDR2 is SVGAGI (reference sequence). CDR3 DNA: TGTGCCAGCAGTTACTCAGGTACCGGCGGCTACACCTTC. Its translation: CASSYSGTGGYTF.